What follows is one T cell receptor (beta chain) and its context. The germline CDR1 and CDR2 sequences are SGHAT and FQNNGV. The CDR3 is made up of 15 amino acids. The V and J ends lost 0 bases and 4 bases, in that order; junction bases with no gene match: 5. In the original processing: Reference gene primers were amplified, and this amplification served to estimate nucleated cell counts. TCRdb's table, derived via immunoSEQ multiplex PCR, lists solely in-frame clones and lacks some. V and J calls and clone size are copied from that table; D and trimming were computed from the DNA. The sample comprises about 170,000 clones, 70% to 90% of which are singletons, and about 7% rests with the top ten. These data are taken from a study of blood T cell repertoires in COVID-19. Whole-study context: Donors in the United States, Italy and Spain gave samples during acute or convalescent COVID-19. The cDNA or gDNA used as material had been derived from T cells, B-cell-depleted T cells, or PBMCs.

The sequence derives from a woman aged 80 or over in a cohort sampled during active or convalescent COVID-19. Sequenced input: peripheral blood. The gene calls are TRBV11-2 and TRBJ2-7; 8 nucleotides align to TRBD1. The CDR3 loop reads CASSLDTGGVYEQYV. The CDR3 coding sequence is TGTGCCAGCAGCTTAGATACAGGGGGTGTATACGAGCAGTACGTC.